The 5 T cell receptor beta chains listed next were all sequenced from one sample in a study of Ad26.COV2.S vaccination and SARS-CoV-2 variants. The treatment denotes: over 15 received Ad26.COV2.S at low or high dose, single or two shots; 5 received placebo; per-sample allocation not given. Sampling was done on day 63 after the first vaccine or placebo injection. Profiling relied on immunoSEQ multiplex PCR, and the TCRdb table lists in-frame clones only, not all of them. The profile shows some 340,000 clones, roughly 86% of them singletons. The material sequenced was peripheral blood, taken in a trial of Ad26.COV2.S vaccine versus placebo. The receptors here all came from a person aged 18 to 59 who received the Ad26.COV2.S COVID-19 vaccine or a placebo.

The chain carries TRBV7-8 and TRBJ2-4; D is perhaps TRBD1 (7 bases). The CDR3 is 14 residues long. The V end was cut by 3 bases, the J end by 6 bases, with 12 bases between. CDR1 is SGHVS and CDR2 is FQNEAQ in the germline V gene. The DNA for the CDR3 is TGTGCCAGCAGCTTGGGACAGCGGGTAAACATTCAGTACTTC. Translating gives CASSLGQRVNIQYF.

V gene TRBV6-5 combines with J gene TRBJ2-7; the D is unclear. Germline V CDR1 and CDR2: MNHEY, SVGAGI. The CDR3 extends over 15 amino acids. V was cut by 7 bases and J by 0 bases, with 16 bases left in between. The CDR3 DNA follows: TGTGCCAGCACCTCCGACCCAGTTATCTCCTACGAGCAGTACTTC. The encoded protein is CASTSDPVISYEQYF.

This clone showed up just once. V and J are TRBV5-4 and TRBJ2-7; 7 bases line up with TRBD1. The CDR3 loop spans 14 amino acids. J was trimmed by 2 bases and V by 4 bases; bases with no gene match: 6. Germline CDR1 SGHNT, CDR2 YYREEE (reference sequence). The CDR3 loop is CASSNRDSTYEQYF. The CDR3 nucleotides read TGTGCCAGCAGCAACCGGGACAGTACCTACGAGCAGTACTTC.

The chain couples TRBV5-1 to TRBJ1-4; D is unclear. CDR3 length: 14 residues. Germline V CDR1 and CDR2: SGHRS, YFSETQ. Trimming removed 1 base at V and 8 bases at J, with 12 bases between. DNA of the CDR3: TGCGCCAGCAGCTTGAGACGGGGAGGAGAAAAACTGTTTTTT. Its protein is CASSLRRGGEKLFF.

Here the CDR3 reads CASSVGGTGTSYEQYF. The CDR3 DNA is TGTGCCAGCAGCGTAGGAGGTACAGGGACTTCCTACGAGCAGTACTTC. V is TRBV9 and J is TRBJ2-7, with D perhaps matching TRBD1 or TRBD2 (6 bases each). The CDR3 has 16 amino acids. Germline CDR1 SGDLS, CDR2 YYNGEE. The V gene lost 0 bases and the J gene lost 1 base, with 14 bases spanning the gap.